The clone carrying this T cell receptor (beta chain) was seen ten or more times. Its specificity is unknown. These data are taken from a study of metastatic and nonmetastatic thyroid tumors. Overall study context: Repertoires from blood and tumor or nodule tissue of malignant and benign thyroid patients were compared.

Authors' analysis steps: To classify distant metastasis in papillary thyroid cancer, a model was built from CDR3 differences across clinicopathological groups. MiXCR reprocessed the PCR reads for TCRdb. Clone size and V and J calls follow TCRdb, not the original study. In the table there are 25,000 to 35,000 clones, 30% of which are singletons. Broader study findings: The study reportedly found significantly higher TCR beta diversity in malignant thyroid tumors than benign nodules, in blood and tumor.

All patients were untreated before thyroid surgery. The receptor was derived from a female donor with papillary thyroid cancer or a benign thyroid nodule (not recorded which). Some clones in this sample may be carry-over from other donors' samples. The sequenced sample was blood.

CDR3: CASSVGGSTEAFF. The CDR3 DNA sequence: TGTGCCAGCAGTGTGGGGGGCAGTACTGAAGCTTTCTTT. The rearrangement joins TRBV2 to TRBJ1-1, with D tentatively TRBD1 (6 bases). Per the germline V gene, CDR1 is SNHLY and CDR2 is FYNNEI. V lost 4 bases and J 5 bases, leaving 11 bases between the germline ends. The CDR3 has 13 amino acids.